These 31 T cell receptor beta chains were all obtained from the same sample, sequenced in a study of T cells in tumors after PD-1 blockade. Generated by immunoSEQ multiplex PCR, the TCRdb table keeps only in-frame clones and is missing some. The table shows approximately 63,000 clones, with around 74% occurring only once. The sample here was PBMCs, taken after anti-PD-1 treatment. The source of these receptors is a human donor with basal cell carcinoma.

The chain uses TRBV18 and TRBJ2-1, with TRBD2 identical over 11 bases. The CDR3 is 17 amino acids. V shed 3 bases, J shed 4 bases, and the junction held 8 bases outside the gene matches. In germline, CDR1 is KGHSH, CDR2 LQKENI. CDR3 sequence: CASSPQGPSGGYNEQFF. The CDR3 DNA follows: TGTGCCAGCTCACCTCAGGGTCCTAGCGGGGGGTACAATGAGCAGTTCTTC.

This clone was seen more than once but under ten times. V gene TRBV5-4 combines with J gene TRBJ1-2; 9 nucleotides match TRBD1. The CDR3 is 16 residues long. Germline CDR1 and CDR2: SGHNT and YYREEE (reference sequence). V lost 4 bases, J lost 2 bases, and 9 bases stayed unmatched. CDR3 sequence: CASSLPPGQGNYGYTF. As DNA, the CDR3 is TGTGCCAGCAGCCTCCCTCCGGGACAGGGAAACTATGGCTACACCTTC.

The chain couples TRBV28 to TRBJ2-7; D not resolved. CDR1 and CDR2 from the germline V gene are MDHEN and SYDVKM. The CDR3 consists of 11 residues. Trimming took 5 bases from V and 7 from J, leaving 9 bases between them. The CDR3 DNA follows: TGTGCCAGCAGTACAATAGGGGAGCAGTACTTC. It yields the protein CASSTIGEQYF.

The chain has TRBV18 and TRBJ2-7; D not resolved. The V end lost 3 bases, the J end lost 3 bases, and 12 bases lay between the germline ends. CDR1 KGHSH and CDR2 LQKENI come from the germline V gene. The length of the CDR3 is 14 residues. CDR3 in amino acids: CASSPAGGIYEQYF. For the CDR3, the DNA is TGTGCCAGCTCACCGGCAGGTGGAATCTACGAGCAGTACTTC.

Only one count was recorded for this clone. The CDR3 DNA reads TGTGCCAGCAGTCTTGGACACTCGGATACGCAGTATTTT. The encoded protein is CASSLGHSDTQYF. The chain has TRBV2 and TRBJ2-3, with TRBD1 as a possible D gene (5 bases). Germline V CDR1 and CDR2: SNHLY, FYNNEI. Trimming took off 5 bases at V and 6 bases at J, with 12 bases between the two ends. The CDR3 length is 13 residues.

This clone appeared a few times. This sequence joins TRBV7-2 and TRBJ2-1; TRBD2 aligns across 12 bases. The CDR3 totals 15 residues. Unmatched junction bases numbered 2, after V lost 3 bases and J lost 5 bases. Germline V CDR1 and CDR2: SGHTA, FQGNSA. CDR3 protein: CASSFASGGDNEQFF. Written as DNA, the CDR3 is TGTGCCAGCAGCTTCGCTAGCGGGGGGGACAATGAGCAGTTCTTC.

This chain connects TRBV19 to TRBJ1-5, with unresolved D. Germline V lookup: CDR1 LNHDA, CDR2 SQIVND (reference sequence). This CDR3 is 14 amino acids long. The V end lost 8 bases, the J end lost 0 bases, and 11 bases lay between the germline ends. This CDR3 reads CASSTVISNQPQHF. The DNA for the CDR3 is TGTGCCAGTTCTACAGTGATTAGCAATCAGCCCCAGCATTTT. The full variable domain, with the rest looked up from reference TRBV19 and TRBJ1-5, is DGGITQSPKYLFRKEGQNVTLSCEQNLNHDAMYWYRQDPGQGLRLIYYSQIVNDFQKGDIAEGYSVSREKKESFPLTVTSAQKNPTAFYLCASSTVISNQPQHFGDGTRLSIL.

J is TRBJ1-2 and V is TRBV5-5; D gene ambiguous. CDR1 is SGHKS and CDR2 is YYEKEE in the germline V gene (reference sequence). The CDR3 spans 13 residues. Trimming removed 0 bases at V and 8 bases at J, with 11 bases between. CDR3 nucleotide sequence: TGTGCCAGCAGCTTGGACGCGGCTAGAGGCTACACCTTC. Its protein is CASSLDAARGYTF.

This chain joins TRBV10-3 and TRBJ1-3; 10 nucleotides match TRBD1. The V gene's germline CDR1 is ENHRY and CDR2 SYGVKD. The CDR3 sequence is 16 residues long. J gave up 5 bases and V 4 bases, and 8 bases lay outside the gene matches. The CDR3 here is CAISGDRGPGRNTIYF. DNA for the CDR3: TGTGCCATCAGTGGGGACAGGGGTCCGGGACGAAACACCATATATTTT.

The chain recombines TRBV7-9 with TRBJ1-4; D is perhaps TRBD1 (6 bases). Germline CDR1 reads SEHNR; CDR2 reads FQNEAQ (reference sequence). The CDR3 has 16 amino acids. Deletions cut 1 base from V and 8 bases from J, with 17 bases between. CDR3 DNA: TGTGCCAGCAGCTTAGGGGCCGGGGGGCTTAACGAAAAACTGTTTTTT. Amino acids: CASSLGAGGLNEKLFF. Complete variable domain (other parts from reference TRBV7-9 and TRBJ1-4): DTGVSQNPRHKITKRGQNVTFRCDPISEHNRLYWYRQTLGQGPEFLTYFQNEAQLEKSRLLSDRFSAERPKGSFSTLEIQRTEQGDSAMYLCASSLGAGGLNEKLFFGSGTQLSVL.

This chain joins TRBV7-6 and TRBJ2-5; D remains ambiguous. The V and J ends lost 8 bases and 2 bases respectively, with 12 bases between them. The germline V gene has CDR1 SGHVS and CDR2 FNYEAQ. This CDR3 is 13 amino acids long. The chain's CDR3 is CASGSPDQETQYF. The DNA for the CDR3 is TGTGCCAGCGGTAGCCCAGATCAAGAGACCCAGTACTTC. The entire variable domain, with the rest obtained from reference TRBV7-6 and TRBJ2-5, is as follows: GAGVSQSPRYKVTKRGQDVALRCDPISGHVSLYWYRQALGQGPEFLTYFNYEAQQDKSGLPNDRFSAERPEGSISTLTIQRTEQRDSAMYRCASGSPDQETQYFGPGTRLLVL.

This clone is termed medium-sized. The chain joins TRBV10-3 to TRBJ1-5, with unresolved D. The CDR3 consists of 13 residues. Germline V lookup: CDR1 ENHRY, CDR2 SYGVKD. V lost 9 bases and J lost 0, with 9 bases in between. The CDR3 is CAIEAGSNQPQHF. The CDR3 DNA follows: TGTGCCATAGAGGCGGGTAGCAATCAGCCCCAGCATTTT.

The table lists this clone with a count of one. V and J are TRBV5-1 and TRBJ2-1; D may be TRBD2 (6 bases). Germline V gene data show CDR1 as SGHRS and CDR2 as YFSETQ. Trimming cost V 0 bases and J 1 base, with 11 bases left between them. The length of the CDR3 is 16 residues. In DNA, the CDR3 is TGCGCCAGCAGCTTGGACACGGGGGTTTCCTACAATGAGCAGTTCTTC. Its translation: CASSLDTGVSYNEQFF.

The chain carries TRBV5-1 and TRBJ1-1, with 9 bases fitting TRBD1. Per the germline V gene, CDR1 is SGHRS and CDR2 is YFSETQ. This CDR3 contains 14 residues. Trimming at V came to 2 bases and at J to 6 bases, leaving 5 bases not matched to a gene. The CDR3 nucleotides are TGCGCCAGCAGCTTCCGGGACAGGGATTCTGAAGCTTTCTTT. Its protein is CASSFRDRDSEAFF.

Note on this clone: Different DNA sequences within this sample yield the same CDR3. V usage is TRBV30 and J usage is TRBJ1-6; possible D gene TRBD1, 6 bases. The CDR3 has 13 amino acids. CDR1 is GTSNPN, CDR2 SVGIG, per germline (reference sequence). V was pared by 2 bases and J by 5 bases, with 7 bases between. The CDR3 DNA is TGTGCCTGGAGTACAGGGCATAATTCACCCCTCCACTTT. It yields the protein CAWSTGHNSPLHF.

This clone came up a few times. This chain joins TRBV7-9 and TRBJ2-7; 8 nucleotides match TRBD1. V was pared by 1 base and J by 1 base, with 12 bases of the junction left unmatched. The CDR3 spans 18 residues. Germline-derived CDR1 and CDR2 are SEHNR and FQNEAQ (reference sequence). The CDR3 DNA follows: TGTGCCAGCAGCTTAGGGTCCCGACAGGGGTGGAGGTCCTACGAGCAGTACTTC. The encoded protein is CASSLGSRQGWRSYEQYF.

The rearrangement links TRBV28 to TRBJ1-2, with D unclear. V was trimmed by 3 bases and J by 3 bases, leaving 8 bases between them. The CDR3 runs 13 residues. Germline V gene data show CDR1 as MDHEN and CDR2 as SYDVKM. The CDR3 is CASSFGQDYGYTF. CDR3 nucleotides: TGTGCCAGCAGTTTTGGCCAGGACTATGGCTACACCTTC.

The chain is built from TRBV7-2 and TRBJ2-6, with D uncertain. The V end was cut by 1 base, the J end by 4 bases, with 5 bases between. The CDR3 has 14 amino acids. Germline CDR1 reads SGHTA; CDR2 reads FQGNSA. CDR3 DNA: TGTGCCAGCAGCTTAGGGTCCGGGGCCAACGTCCTGACTTTC. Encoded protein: CASSLGSGANVLTF.

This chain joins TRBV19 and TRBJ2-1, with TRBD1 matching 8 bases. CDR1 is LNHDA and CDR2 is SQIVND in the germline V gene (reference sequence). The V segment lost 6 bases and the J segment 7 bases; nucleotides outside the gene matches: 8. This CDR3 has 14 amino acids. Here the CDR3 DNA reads TGTGCCAGTAGCCCCCGGACAGGGCATAATGAGCAGTTCTTC. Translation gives CASSPRTGHNEQFF.

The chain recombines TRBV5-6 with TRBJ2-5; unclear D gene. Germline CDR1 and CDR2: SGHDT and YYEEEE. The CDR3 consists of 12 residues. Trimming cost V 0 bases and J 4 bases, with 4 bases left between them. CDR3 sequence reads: CASSLVRETQYF. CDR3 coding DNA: TGTGCCAGCAGCTTGGTCAGAGAGACCCAGTACTTC.

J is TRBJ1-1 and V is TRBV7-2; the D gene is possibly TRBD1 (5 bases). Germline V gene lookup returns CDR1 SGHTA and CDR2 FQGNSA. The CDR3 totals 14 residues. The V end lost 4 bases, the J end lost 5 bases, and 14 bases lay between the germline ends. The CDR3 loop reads CASSSDWGSTEAFF. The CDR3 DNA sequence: TGTGCCAGCAGCTCCGACTGGGGGTCAACTGAAGCTTTCTTT.

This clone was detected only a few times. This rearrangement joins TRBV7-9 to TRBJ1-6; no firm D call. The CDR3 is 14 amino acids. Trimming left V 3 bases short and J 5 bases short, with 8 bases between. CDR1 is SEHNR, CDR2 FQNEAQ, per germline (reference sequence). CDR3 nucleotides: TGTGCCAGCAGCTTGCCACGAGATAATTCACCCCTCCACTTT. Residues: CASSLPRDNSPLHF.

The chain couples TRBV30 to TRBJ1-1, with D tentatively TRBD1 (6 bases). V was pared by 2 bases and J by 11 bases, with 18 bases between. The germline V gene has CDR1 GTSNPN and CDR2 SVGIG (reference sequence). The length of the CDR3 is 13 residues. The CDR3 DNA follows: TGTGCCTGGAGTCAGGACGGTGGAACAGGGGCTTTCTTT. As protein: CAWSQDGGTGAFF.

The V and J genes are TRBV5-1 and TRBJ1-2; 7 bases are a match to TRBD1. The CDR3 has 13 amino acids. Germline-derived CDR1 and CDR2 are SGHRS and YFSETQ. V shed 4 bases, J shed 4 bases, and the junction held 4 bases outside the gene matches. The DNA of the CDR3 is TGCGCCAGCAGCCTGAGACAGGGCTATGGCTACACCTTC. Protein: CASSLRQGYGYTF. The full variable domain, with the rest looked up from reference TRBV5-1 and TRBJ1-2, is KAGVTQTPRYLIKTRGQQVTLSCSPISGHRSVSWYQQTPGQGLQFLFEYFSETQRNKGNFPGRFSGRQFSNSRSEMNVSTLELGDSALYLCASSLRQGYGYTFGSGTRLTVV.

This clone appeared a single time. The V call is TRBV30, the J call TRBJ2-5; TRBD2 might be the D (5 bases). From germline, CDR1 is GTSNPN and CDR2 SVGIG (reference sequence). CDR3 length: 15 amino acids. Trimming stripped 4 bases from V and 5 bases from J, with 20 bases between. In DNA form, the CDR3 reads TGTGCCTGGAAGACTTTCGGGGTTAGTTATGAGACCCAGTACTTC. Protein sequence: CAWKTFGVSYETQYF. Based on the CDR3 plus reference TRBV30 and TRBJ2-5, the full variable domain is SQTIHQWPATLVQPVGSPLSLECTVEGTSNPNLYWYRQAAGRGLQLLFYSVGIGQISSEVPQNLSASRPQDRQFILSSKKLLLSDSGFYLCAWKTFGVSYETQYFGPGTRLLVL.

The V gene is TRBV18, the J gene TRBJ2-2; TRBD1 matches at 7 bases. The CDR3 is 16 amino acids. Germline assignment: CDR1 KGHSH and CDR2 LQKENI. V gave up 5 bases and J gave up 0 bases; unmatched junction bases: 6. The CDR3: CASSSGTVSNTGELFF. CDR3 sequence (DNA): TGTGCCAGCTCATCCGGGACAGTATCGAACACCGGGGAGCTGTTTTTT.

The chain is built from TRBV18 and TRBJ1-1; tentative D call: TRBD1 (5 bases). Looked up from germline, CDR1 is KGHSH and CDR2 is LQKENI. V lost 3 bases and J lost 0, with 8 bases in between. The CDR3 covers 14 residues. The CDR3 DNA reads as TGTGCCAGCTCACCGGACAATTTGAACACTGAAGCTTTCTTT. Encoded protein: CASSPDNLNTEAFF.

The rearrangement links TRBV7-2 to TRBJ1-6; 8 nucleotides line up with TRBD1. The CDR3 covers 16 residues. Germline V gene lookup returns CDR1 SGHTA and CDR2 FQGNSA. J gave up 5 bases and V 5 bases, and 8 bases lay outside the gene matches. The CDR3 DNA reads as TGTGCCAGCAGCCAAAGGGGGACAGGACATAATTCACCCCTCCACTTT. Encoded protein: CASSQRGTGHNSPLHF.

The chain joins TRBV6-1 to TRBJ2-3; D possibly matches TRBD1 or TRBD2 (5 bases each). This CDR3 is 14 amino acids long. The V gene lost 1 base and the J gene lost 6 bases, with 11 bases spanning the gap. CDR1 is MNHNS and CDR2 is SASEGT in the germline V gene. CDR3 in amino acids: CASSEGGARDTQYF. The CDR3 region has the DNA TGTGCCAGCAGTGAAGGAGGGGCCCGGGATACGCAGTATTTT.

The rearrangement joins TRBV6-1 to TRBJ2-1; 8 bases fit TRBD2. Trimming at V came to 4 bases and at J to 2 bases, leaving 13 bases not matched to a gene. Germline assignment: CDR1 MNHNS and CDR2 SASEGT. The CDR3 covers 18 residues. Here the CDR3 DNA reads TGTGCCAGCAGTGTTATCTCGATCGGGGGGGCCGCCTACAATGAGCAGTTCTTC. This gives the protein CASSVISIGGAAYNEQFF.

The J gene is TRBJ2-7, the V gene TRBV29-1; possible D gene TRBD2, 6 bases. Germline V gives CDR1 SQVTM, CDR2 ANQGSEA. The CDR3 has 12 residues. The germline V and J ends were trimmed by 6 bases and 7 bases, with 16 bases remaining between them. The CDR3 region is CSVRRWAGEQYF. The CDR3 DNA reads TGCAGCGTCCGCCGCTGGGCGGGAGAGCAGTACTTC.